This TCR beta chain comes out of a study of regulatory T cells in long-lasting Graves disease (dated by TCRdb to about 2021). Concerning the study at large: In the newly diagnosed Graves' disease group, patients had been taking antithyroid drugs for less than 3 months. Peripheral blood TCR sequencing and RNA sequencing compared persistent Graves' disease patients with newly diagnosed Graves' disease patients. The study took place in China and was registered as a clinical trial. A total of around 35 samples were covered by TCR sequencing, comprising some 13 persistent and around 20 newly diagnosed Graves' disease patients.

The germline V gene specifies SGHTS as CDR1 and YDEGEE as CDR2. The cysteine opens and the phenylalanine closes a CDR3 of 17 amino acids. The read is trimmed to its CDR3 DNA, 51 bases read in frame from base 1. The V and J ends are trimmed by 6 bases and 8 bases, leaving 27 bases between them. Study-level results and caveats: Sequencing and analysis were restricted to the TCR beta chain. The small sample size was acknowledged by the authors as a limitation that may reduce accuracy. Persistent Graves' disease patients showed lower TCR Shannon entropy and fewer highly expanded clones than newly diagnosed patients, suggesting clonal expansion. TRBV28, TRBJ1-2 and TRBJ2-5 were preferentially used in persistent disease, while TRBV20-1 and TRBJ2-1 were favored in newly diagnosed disease. The study examined only peripheral blood because the primary lesion, thyroid tissue, could not be accessed. Patients with persistent disease shared more public clonotypes (about 2,700) than newly diagnosed patients did (roughly 970).

This clonotype was recorded only once. Its antigen is unknown. Per-base quality was not reported, and no clone a single base away is much larger than it. A read on its own is weak evidence. The meaning of the sample's time point label: newly diagnosed GD, antithyroid drugs for less than 3 months. RNA was extracted from PBMCs in TRIzol for both TCR sequencing and RNA sequencing. Graves' disease was diagnosed according to American Thyroid Association guidelines. Recruitment of patients was carried out at an endocrinology department in Xi'an, China. Each patient gave about 9.1 milliliters of peripheral blood, collected in an EDTA anticoagulant tube. PBMCs were isolated by Ficoll Paque Plus density gradient separation without further T cell sorting. An Agilent 2100 Bioanalyzer and agarose gel were used to check RNA quality, while a NanoDrop 2000 measured RNA concentration. The library was generated by multiplex PCR. TCRdb records Illumina HiSeq 4000 as the sequencer. TCR beta libraries were built with iRepertoire HTBI primers and Arm-PCR amplification of CDR3 regions. PCR products were gel purified before sequencing. Under the source paper's analysis protocol: Gene usage analysis of CDR3 amino acid clonotypes relied on the 55 to 80 TRBV and 13 to 15 TRBJ segments identified across samples. Filtered high-quality paired reads were merged into contigs using COPE and FqMerger. BLAST was used to align contigs to the IMGT TRBV, TRBD and TRBJ reference genes, and CDR3 was defined following IMGT. Clonotypes above 0.1% frequency were classified as highly expanded clones. Repertoire diversity was measured by Shannon entropy, and V-J evenness by the Gini coefficient. A clonotype found in more than one individual was treated as public. TCRdb redid the processing of the public reads, applying fastp at Q25 and MiXCR, and retained in-frame beta chains. Merged by CDR3 protein, the rows form single entries marked with the most common genes and DNA. The V and J calls come from TCRdb's annotation, not from the publication. The sample has about 470,000 distinct CDR3 sequences on record, under 15% of them singletons. Clones ranked in the top ten supply approximately 15% of the sample.

These same data were also listed under a study on T cells in Graves' hyperthyroidism and ophthalmopathy. That second publication adds: Stable Graves' hyperthyroidism was defined as the absence of progression to ophthalmopathy over 18 months of follow-up. Hyperthyroidism patients were aged 18 to 65 years and newly diagnosed, with disease duration of less than 2 months. Any patient with an uncontrolled infection, another autoimmune disease, pregnancy or lactation was excluded. Diagnoses relied on clinical symptoms, serum thyroxine and TRAb, thyroid ultrasound and orbital computed tomography. A first-round RT-PCR of the TCR CDR3 used the HTBI primer set with the Qiagen OneStep RT-PCR kit. Blood samples also contained most of the expanded thyroid clonotypes (frequency above 0.001), which suggests that blood repertoires may reflect thyroid immune responses. A model built on a 13 V-J signature distinguished ophthalmopathy from stable hyperthyroidism, reaching 85% to 90% sensitivity and about 81% specificity in cross-validation and 80%/75% in testing. In validation, the model predicted progression to ophthalmopathy with approximately 69% sensitivity and approximately 74% specificity, a median of approximately 6.7 months before onset. To identify TCR V-J signatures that set the groups apart, the researchers used a discovery cohort of 100 or so patients, made up of 40 to 45 with Graves' ophthalmopathy and some 56 with stable Graves' hyperthyroidism. An independent validation cohort of some 18 hyperthyroidism patients and approximately 17 patients who later progressed to ophthalmopathy tested prospective prediction of ophthalmopathy. The approximately 90 discovery patients were randomly split 7:3 into training and test sets. The study also compared thyroid tissue and blood T-cell repertoires from more than 5 Graves' hyperthyroidism patients. Following sampling, methimazole starting at 30 mg daily was given to hyperthyroidism patients, and high-dose intravenous methylprednisolone was given to ophthalmopathy patients. A second multiplex PCR round built the libraries, followed by size selection and purification. Sequencing of the libraries was done on an Illumina HiSeq2000 using paired-end 100 bp reads. Raw data were processed with SOAPnuke, discarding reads with adapters, uncalled bases, mean Phred below 15, or no exact constant-primer or identifier match. High-quality paired reads were merged with COPE v1.2.5, and unique nucleotide sequences were defined as clonotypes. MiTCR v1.1 was used to align the clonotypes against IMGT TRBV, TRBD and TRBJ reference segments. Analysis was restricted to V-J combinations with a frequency above 0.0001, which covered about 99% of repertoires. A TCS score was defined as the ratio between F50 (clonal expansion) and ExV (chaos), using BLOSUM62-based TCRdist between CDR3 peptides within each V-J. Welch's t-statistics and random forest reduced around 510 V-J features to about 12, which were used in a naive Bayes classifier (R e1071). Sample size was not statistically predetermined, and blinding of investigators to group allocation was not performed. According to the paper, TCR Vbeta CDR3 sequencing was carried out on about 140 peripheral blood samples, which came from fewer than 50 ophthalmopathy, around 74 hyperthyroidism and some 17 progressor patients.

The receptor comes from a woman aged 25 to 39 with Graves disease. Donor details come from another sample of the same person, matched by shared clones. The chain couples TRBV5-8 to TRBJ2-4, with a tentative D call of TRBD1 or TRBD2, each matching 5 bases. The sequencing here drew on peripheral blood mononuclear cells (PBMCs), taken at new diagnosis, from a patient treated with antithyroid drugs. The CDR3 region reads CASNLTPGTVLGDIQYF. The sequenced DNA: TGTGCCAGCAACCTTACACCCGGGACCGTTCTAGGGGACATTCAGTACTTC.